The sequence of this TCR beta chain was determined in a study of OX40 agonist ivuxolimab in advanced cancers. The overall study: At doses from 0.01 to 10 mg/kg, patients were given intravenous ivuxolimab every 2 weeks. Eligibility rules accepted prior anti-PD-1, anti-PD-L1 or anti-CTLA-4 therapy, and roughly 42% had some. Three partial responders included one hepatocellular carcinoma patient and two cutaneous melanoma patients.

Autoimmune disease history or systemic immunosuppression was exclusionary. Germline values: CDR1 SGHDT, CDR2 YYEEEE. V lost 0 bases and J lost 3, with 10 bases in between. CDR3 size: 14 residues. The data were produced by immunoSEQ multiplex PCR, yet TCRdb's version contains in-frame clones alone and is incomplete. Of approximately 9,800 clones listed, 75% to 85% are singletons. This chain uses TRBV5-6 with TRBJ2-7; a possible D gene is TRBD1 (5 bases). The starting material was CD4+ or CD8+ T cells sorted from blood, obtained in a trial of the OX40 agonist ivuxolimab. The sequence was collected from an adult with an advanced solid tumor such as melanoma, head and neck, liver or kidney cancer. CDR3: CASSLGQGNYEQYF. The CDR3 nucleotides read TGTGCCAGCAGCTTGGGCCAGGGAAACTACGAGCAGTACTTC.